This T cell receptor (beta chain) was obtained from a study of T cell repertoires in cytomegalovirus infection. Study-level background: Public TCR beta signatures were indicative of both CMV infection and a matching HLA type.

TCRdb independently ran MiXCR on the reads; one entry per CDR3 protein. Found here are approximately 500,000 distinct CDR3 sequences, 16% of them singletons; the top ten hold 20% to 30%. Comment on this clonotype: The antigen remains unidentified.

Points from the study as a whole: HLA-C-restricted CMV clonotypes gave the most frequent clonotype in two of eight donors. The cumulative frequency of public TCR beta families identified carriers of CMV plus the relevant HLA.

The sample taken for sequencing was CD8+ T cells from PBMCs. The TCR originated in a human donor in good health (CMV status not recorded). Some clones in this sample may be carry-over from other donors' samples.

The CDR3 DNA is TGCAGTGCCCGGGACAGGGGGTCCGATGAGCAGTTCTTC. It is translated as CSARDRGSDEQFF. The chain links TRBV20-1 to TRBJ2-1; 11 nucleotides agree with TRBD1. CDR3 length: 13 residues. Germline assignment: CDR1 DFQATT and CDR2 SNEGSKA (reference sequence). V shed 6 bases, J shed 8 bases, and the junction held 6 bases outside the gene matches.